This T cell receptor (beta chain) was identified in a study of blood T cell repertoires in COVID-19 (dated by TCRdb to 2020 to 2021). Looking at the study overall: Collaborator samples came from the United States, Italy and Spain and covered acute and convalescent phases of COVID-19. Deeply sampled blood TCRbeta repertoires from subjects exposed to, actively infected with, or recovered from COVID-19 were included in the dataset. Where available, HLA class I and class II types were obtained from metadata supplied by the sample provider rather than from assay-based typing. The material from the prospective study consisted of cDNA or gDNA derived from T cells, B-cell-depleted T cells, or PBMCs. A de-identified subject ID, COVID-19 status, age in years and sex were almost always included in the sample metadata. The samples were drawn from two sources: the first 160 participants of the ongoing ImmuneRACE study, and 1,254 subjects contributed by 6 global collaborators. The repertoires were released in a freely available public database meant as a resource for research on the immune response to SARS-CoV-2. Study-level results and caveats: The quantity of clinical and demographic metadata differed by source and by participant and was supplied without curation.

The immunoSEQ Assay, a bias-controlled multiplex PCR, was used to amplify TCRbeta CDR3 regions from genomic DNA. In the source study's methods: The number of nucleated cells in each sample was estimated from the amplification of reference gene primers within the assay. To quantify the absolute abundance of each unique TCRbeta CDR3 rearrangement, sequence reads were collapsed and filtered. For each sample, productive Simpson clonality was calculated as the square root of Simpson's diversity index over productive rearrangements. TCRdb's version of the immuneACCESS table is confined to in-frame rearrangements and falls short of the full clone set. An unresolved V gene accounts for under half of the shortfall where checked; the remainder is of unknown origin. Clone size and the V and J calls come from that table; the DNA yielded D and trimming. Counted in this sample were around 250,000 clones; about 89% of them appeared once. In total, the top ten clones hold 8.5% to 9% of the sample.

Sequences GTSNPN (CDR1) and SVGIG (CDR2) are obtained from the germline V gene (reference sequence). The cysteine opens and the phenylalanine closes a CDR3 of 16 amino acids. Only the CDR3 part of the read is kept: 48 bases, read in frame from the first base. V ends up 0 bases short and J 4 bases short, with an unmatched junction base count of 9. Details on this clone: The specificity of this receptor is unknown. Base qualities are not provided; no much larger clone lies one nucleotide away.

Whole blood was collected in K2EDTA tubes by collaborating institutions according to the institutions' own protocols. For TCRbeta analysis, collaborators shipped samples in one of three forms: frozen whole blood, isolated PBMCs, or DNA extracted from either of those sample types. The chain was built from TRBV30 and TRBJ1-5; 7 junctional bases match TRBD1. This clonotype was sampled from a man between 40 and 49 years old with active or convalescent COVID-19. Sequencing used peripheral blood. The bases read TGTGCCTGGAGTGTACGGACAGGAAAGAATAATCAGCCCCAGCATTTT. Protein translation: CAWSVRTGKNNQPQHF.